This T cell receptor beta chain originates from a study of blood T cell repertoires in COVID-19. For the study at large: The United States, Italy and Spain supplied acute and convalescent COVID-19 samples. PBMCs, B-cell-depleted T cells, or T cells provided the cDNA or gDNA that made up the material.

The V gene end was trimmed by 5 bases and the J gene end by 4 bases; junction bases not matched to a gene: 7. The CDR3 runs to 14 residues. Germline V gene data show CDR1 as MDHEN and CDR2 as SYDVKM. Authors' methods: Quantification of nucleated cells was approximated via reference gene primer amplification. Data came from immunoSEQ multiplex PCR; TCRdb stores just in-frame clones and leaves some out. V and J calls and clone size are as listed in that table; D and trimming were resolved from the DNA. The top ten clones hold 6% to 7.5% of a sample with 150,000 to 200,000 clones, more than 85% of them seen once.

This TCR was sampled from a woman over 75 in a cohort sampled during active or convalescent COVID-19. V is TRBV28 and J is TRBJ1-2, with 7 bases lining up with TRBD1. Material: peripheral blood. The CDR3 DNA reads TGTGCCAGCAGTCGGACAGGAGGAGTCTATGGCTACACCTTC. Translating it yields CASSRTGGVYGYTF.